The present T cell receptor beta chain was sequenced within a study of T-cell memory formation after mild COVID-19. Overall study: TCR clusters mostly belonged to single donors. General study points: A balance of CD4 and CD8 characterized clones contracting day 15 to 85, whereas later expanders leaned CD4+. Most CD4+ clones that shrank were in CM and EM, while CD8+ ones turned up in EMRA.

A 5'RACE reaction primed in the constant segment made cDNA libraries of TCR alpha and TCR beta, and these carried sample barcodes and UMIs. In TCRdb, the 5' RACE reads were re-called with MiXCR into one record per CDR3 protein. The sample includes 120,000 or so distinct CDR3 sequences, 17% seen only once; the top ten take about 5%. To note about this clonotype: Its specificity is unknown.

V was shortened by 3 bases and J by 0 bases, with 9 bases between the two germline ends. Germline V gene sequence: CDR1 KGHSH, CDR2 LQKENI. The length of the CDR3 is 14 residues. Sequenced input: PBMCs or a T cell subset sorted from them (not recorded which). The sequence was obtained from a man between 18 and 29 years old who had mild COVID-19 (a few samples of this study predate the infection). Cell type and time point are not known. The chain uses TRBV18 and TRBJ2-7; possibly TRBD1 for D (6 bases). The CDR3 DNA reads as TGTGCCAGCTCACCTGGGACACACTCCTACGAGCAGTACGTC. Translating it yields CASSPGTHSYEQYV.